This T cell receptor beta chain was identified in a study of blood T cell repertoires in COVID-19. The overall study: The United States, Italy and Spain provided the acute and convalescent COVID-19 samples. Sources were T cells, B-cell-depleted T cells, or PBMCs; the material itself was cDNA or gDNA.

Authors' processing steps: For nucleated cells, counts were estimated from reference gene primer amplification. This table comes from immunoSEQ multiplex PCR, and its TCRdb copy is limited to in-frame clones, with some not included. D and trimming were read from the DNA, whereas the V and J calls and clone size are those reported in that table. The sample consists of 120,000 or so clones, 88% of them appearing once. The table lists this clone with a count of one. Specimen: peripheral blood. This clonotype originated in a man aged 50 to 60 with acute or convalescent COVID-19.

CDR3 loop: CASRKGAQEKLFF. CDR3 nucleotide sequence: TGTGCCAGCCGCAAGGGGGCGCAGGAAAAACTGTTTTTT. V is TRBV28 and J is TRBJ1-4; TRBD1 matches at 7 bases. Germline assignment: CDR1 MDHEN and CDR2 SYDVKM. V trimming: 8 bases; J trimming: 8 bases; junction bases outside the gene matches: 8. The CDR3 is 13 amino acids. The variable domain in full, completed from reference TRBV28 and TRBJ1-4, reads DVKVTQSSRYLVKRTGEKVFLECVQDMDHENMFWYRQDPGLGLRLIYFSYDVKMKEKGDIPEGYSVSREKKERFSLILESASTNQTSMYLCASRKGAQEKLFFGSGTQLSVL.